These 27 T cell receptor beta chains originate from one sample sequenced in a study of blood T cell repertoires in COVID-19. Using immunoSEQ multiplex PCR, the repertoire was profiled, and TCRdb retains in-frame clones only, with some absent. The sample contains approximately 30,000 clones, around 87% of which appear only once. The material sequenced was peripheral blood. Receptors were obtained from a human donor in a cohort sampled during active COVID-19.

This clone was recorded only once. The chain has TRBV27 and TRBJ2-7, with TRBD1 as a possible D gene (5 bases). The CDR3 spans 13 residues. Germline V gene sequence: CDR1 MNHEY, CDR2 SMNVEV (reference sequence). Trimming shortened V by 5 bases and J by 6 bases, and 14 bases separated the two germline ends. For the CDR3, the DNA is TGTGCCAGCAGTCATGGAAGGGGTAGCGAGCAGTACTTC. This codes for CASSHGRGSEQYF.

The chain couples TRBV15 to TRBJ1-5; D is uncertain. Trimming cost V 3 bases and J 7 bases, with 16 bases left between them. Germline V gives CDR1 LNHNV, CDR2 YYDKDF (reference sequence). The length of the CDR3 is 15 residues. The DNA for the CDR3 is TGTGCCACCAGCAGGGATCGGGGTGGGTCGCAGCCCCAGCATTTT. This translates into CATSRDRGGSQPQHF.

The chain uses TRBV5-4 and TRBJ2-7; D might be TRBD2 (5 bases). The germline V gene has CDR1 SGHNT and CDR2 YYREEE (reference sequence). This CDR3 is 14 amino acids long. Trimming left V 1 base short and J 9 bases short, with 17 bases between. In DNA form, the CDR3 reads TGTGCCAGCAGCTTGTCTGGAAGGGCGGGTGGGCAGTACTTC. Its protein is CASSLSGRAGGQYF. The full variable domain, with the rest looked up from reference TRBV5-4 and TRBJ2-7, is ETGVTQSPTHLIKTRGQQVTLRCSSQSGHNTVSWYQQALGQGPQFIFQYYREEENGRGNFPPRFSGLQFPNYSSELNVNALELDDSALYLCASSLSGRAGGQYFGPGTRLTVT.

The chain links TRBV2 to TRBJ2-3; D ambiguous. In germline, CDR1 is SNHLY, CDR2 FYNNEI. The V end was cut by 1 base, the J end by 0 bases, with 8 bases between. This CDR3 is built from 15 residues. CDR3 DNA sequence: TGTGCCAGCAGTGAAGGTTTCTCTAGCACAGATACGCAGTATTTT. Its protein is CASSEGFSSTDTQYF.

CDR3 residues: CASSLPSSGANVLTF. The CDR3 DNA is TGTGCCAGCAGCTTACCGAGCTCTGGGGCCAACGTCCTGACTTTC. The J gene is TRBJ2-6, the V gene TRBV7-8, with D unresolved. V lost 2 bases and J 0 bases, leaving 5 bases between the germline ends. The CDR3 contains 15 residues. The germline V gene has CDR1 SGHVS and CDR2 FQNEAQ.

The chain uses TRBV7-9 and TRBJ1-4, with 8 bases identical to TRBD1. The CDR3 loop spans 13 amino acids. Germline CDR1 is SEHNR and CDR2 is FQNEAQ (reference sequence). With 4 bases clipped from V and 8 bases from J, the junction kept 3 bases outside the gene matches. The CDR3 DNA reads TGTGCCAGCAGCTCCCGGGACAGGGAAAAACTGTTTTTT. It specifies CASSSRDREKLFF.

The chain employs TRBV5-6 and TRBJ1-2; TRBD1 aligns across 7 bases. The V segment lost 4 bases and the J segment 7 bases; nucleotides outside the gene matches: 13. The CDR3 is 15 residues long. CDR1 and CDR2 from the germline V gene are SGHDT and YYEEEE. The CDR3 DNA reads as TGTGCCAGCAGCAGACGACAGGGAAGCTTGGGTGGCTACACCTTC. This codes for CASSRRQGSLGGYTF.

The chain links TRBV7-9 to TRBJ2-7; D gene ambiguous. V lost 1 base to trimming and J lost 0 bases, with 7 bases between them. The CDR3 runs to 14 residues. Germline assignment: CDR1 SEHNR and CDR2 FQNEAQ (reference sequence). The CDR3 DNA sequence: TGTGCCAGCAGCTTAGGCCAGAACTCCTACGAGCAGTACTTC. Its protein is CASSLGQNSYEQYF. The whole variable domain, filled in from reference TRBV7-9 and TRBJ2-7, reads DTGVSQNPRHKITKRGQNVTFRCDPISEHNRLYWYRQTLGQGPEFLTYFQNEAQLEKSRLLSDRFSAERPKGSFSTLEIQRTEQGDSAMYLCASSLGQNSYEQYFGPGTRLTVT.

This clone was detected once. The gene calls are TRBV28 and TRBJ2-3; 9 bases are shared with TRBD2. Trimming removed 8 bases from V and 2 bases from J; junction bases left unmatched: 8. Germline V gene lookup returns CDR1 MDHEN and CDR2 SYDVKM. This CDR3 comprises 15 residues. The DNA for the CDR3 is TGTGCCAGCTATAGCTCTAGCGGGGACACAGATACGCAGTATTTT. Translating it yields CASYSSSGDTDTQYF.

The V call is TRBV3-1 (or the pseudogene TRBV3-2), the J call TRBJ1-6; the match to TRBD1 covers 7 bases. Looked up from germline, CDR1 is LGHDT and CDR2 is YNNKEL (reference sequence). CDR3 length: 15 amino acids. Losses at the gene ends were 2 bases for V and 6 bases for J; bases not matched to a gene: 4. The CDR3 sequence: CASSQPQGFNSPLHF. CDR3 coding DNA: TGTGCCAGCAGCCAACCACAGGGGTTTAATTCACCCCTCCACTTT.

This clone was recorded only once. V and J are TRBV15 and TRBJ2-5; D gene uncertain. This CDR3 contains 11 residues. Trimming stripped 2 bases from V and 4 bases from J, with 2 bases between. Germline-derived CDR1 and CDR2 are LNHNV and YYDKDF (reference sequence). CDR3: CATSRRETQYF. DNA of the CDR3: TGTGCCACCAGCAGACGAGAGACCCAGTACTTC. Drawing the rest from reference TRBV15 and TRBJ2-5, the complete variable domain is DAMVIQNPRYQVTQFGKPVTLSCSQTLNHNVMYWYQQKSSQAPKLLFHYYDKDFNNEADTPDNFQSRRPNTSFCFLDIRSPGLGDTAMYLCATSRRETQYFGPGTRLLVL.

V and J are TRBV20-1 and TRBJ2-3; D is undetermined. Trimming pared 6 bases from V and 4 bases from J, leaving 8 bases between. The germline gives CDR1 DFQATT, CDR2 SNEGSKA (reference sequence). The CDR3 loop spans 11 amino acids. The CDR3 spells CSASRPDTQYF. CDR3 coding DNA: TGCAGTGCCTCGAGGCCAGATACGCAGTATTTT.

CDR3 sequence reads: CASRWTNTGELFF. In DNA form, the CDR3 reads TGTGCCAGCAGATGGACAAACACCGGGGAGCTGTTTTTT. The genes are TRBV12-3 or TRBV12-4 and TRBJ2-2, with a possible D match to TRBD1 (5 bases). This CDR3 has 13 residues. Trimming shortened V by 6 bases and J by 2 bases, and 7 bases separated the two germline ends.

This rearrangement joins TRBV6-6 to TRBJ1-5; 11 nucleotides match TRBD1. The V and J ends lost 5 bases and 0 bases, in that order; junction bases with no gene match: 0. Germline CDR1 reads MNHNY; CDR2 reads SVGAGI (reference sequence). The CDR3 length is 15 residues. CDR3 in DNA: TGTGCCAGCAGTGGACAGGGGGCTAGCAATCAGCCCCAGCATTTT. Translated, it gives CASSGQGASNQPQHF.

Only one count was recorded for this clone. The V and J genes are TRBV5-5 and TRBJ2-5, with TRBD1 identical over 9 bases. The CDR3 consists of 15 residues. Trimming cost V 5 bases and J 4 bases; bases outside gene matches: 9. From germline, CDR1 is SGHKS and CDR2 YYEKEE (reference sequence). CDR3 amino acids: CASSTQGAPRETQYF. CDR3 in DNA: TGTGCCAGCAGTACACAGGGGGCTCCCCGAGAGACCCAGTACTTC.

This sequence joins TRBV7-2 and TRBJ2-3, with 7 bases matching TRBD2. The CDR3 is 14 residues long. CDR1 is SGHTA, CDR2 FQGNSA, per germline. Trimming at V came to 5 bases and at J to 4 bases, leaving 6 bases not matched to a gene. The chain's CDR3 is CASSGTGGADTQYF. The CDR3 DNA sequence: TGTGCCAGCAGCGGAACGGGAGGCGCAGATACGCAGTATTTT.

V and J are TRBV11-2 and TRBJ2-1; D unclear. V was shortened by 0 bases and J by 0 bases, with 6 bases between the two germline ends. The germline V gene has CDR1 SGHAT and CDR2 FQNNGV. The CDR3 is 15 amino acids. For the CDR3, the DNA is TGTGCCAGCAGCTTAGAACTGTCCTCCTACAATGAGCAGTTCTTC. Translation gives CASSLELSSYNEQFF.

This chain joins TRBV7-9 and TRBJ2-1; 8 bases match TRBD2. The V gene's germline CDR1 is SEHNR and CDR2 FQNEAQ (reference sequence). This CDR3 contains 15 residues. Germline trimming cut 7 bases from V and 3 bases from J; bases unmatched to any gene: 8. CDR3 region: CASKPAGANYNEQFF. In DNA form, the CDR3 reads TGTGCCAGCAAGCCAGCGGGGGCAAACTACAATGAGCAGTTCTTC.

This chain uses TRBV5-6 with TRBJ1-3; D unclear. The CDR3 loop spans 14 amino acids. The germline V and J ends were trimmed by 4 bases and 1 base, with 9 bases remaining between them. Germline V gives CDR1 SGHDT, CDR2 YYEEEE. This CDR3 reads CASSPRWSGNTIYF. In DNA, the CDR3 is TGTGCCAGCAGCCCTAGGTGGTCTGGAAACACCATATATTTT.

This chain connects TRBV9 to TRBJ2-7, with 8 bases matching TRBD2. This CDR3 has 15 amino acids. Trimming took 4 bases from V and 6 from J; bases not matched to a gene: 12. Germline-derived CDR1 and CDR2 are SGDLS and YYNGEE. The CDR3 is CASSTHLAGLGEQYF. In nucleotides, the CDR3 is TGTGCCAGCAGCACCCACCTAGCGGGCCTGGGCGAGCAGTACTTC.

The V call is TRBV6-4, the J call TRBJ1-1, with D maybe TRBD1 (5 bases). Trimming left V 4 bases short and J 3 bases short, with 24 bases between. Germline V gene sequence: CDR1 MRHNA, CDR2 SNTAGT. The CDR3 totals 18 residues. CDR3 nucleotide sequence: TGTGCCAGCAGTGTAAAGGAGGGGAGGGAAAACCGAGACACTGAAGCTTTCTTT. Translated, it gives CASSVKEGRENRDTEAFF.

The chain combines TRBV27 with TRBJ1-1, with a possible D match to TRBD1 (6 bases). CDR1 and CDR2 from the germline V gene are MNHEY and SMNVEV (reference sequence). There are 18 residues in the CDR3. V lost 3 bases and J lost 1, with 21 bases in between. This CDR3 reads CASSFRGRGRSQNTEAFF. The CDR3 bases are TGTGCCAGCAGTTTCCGGGGCAGGGGCAGGTCACAGAACACTGAAGCTTTCTTT.

This rearrangement joins TRBV2 to TRBJ2-3; the match to TRBD1 covers 8 bases. Germline trimming cut 6 bases from V and 4 bases from J; bases unmatched to any gene: 0. The V gene's germline CDR1 is SNHLY and CDR2 FYNNEI. The CDR3 contains 12 residues. CDR3 in DNA: TGTGCCAGCAGGGACAGGGCAGATACGCAGTATTTT. Its translation: CASRDRADTQYF.

The chain uses TRBV14 and TRBJ2-7; no definite D call. Trimming shortened V by 1 base and J by 7 bases, and 5 bases separated the two germline ends. The CDR3 is 11 residues long. The V gene's germline CDR1 is SGHDN and CDR2 FVKESK. In DNA, the CDR3 is TGTGCCAGCAGCCAAGTAGTGGAGCAGTACTTC. This encodes CASSQVVEQYF.

The V and J genes are TRBV5-1 and TRBJ2-2; no reliable D call. The germline V gene encodes CDR1 SGHRS and CDR2 YFSETQ. Trimming took off 0 bases at V and 4 bases at J, with 4 bases between the two ends. The CDR3 is made up of 13 amino acids. The CDR3 DNA follows: TGCGCCAGCAGCTTGGAGCCCACCGGGGAGCTGTTTTTT. This codes for CASSLEPTGELFF. Looking up the rest from reference TRBV5-1 and TRBJ2-2 gives the full variable domain: KAGVTQTPRYLIKTRGQQVTLSCSPISGHRSVSWYQQTPGQGLQFLFEYFSETQRNKGNFPGRFSGRQFSNSRSEMNVSTLELGDSALYLCASSLEPTGELFFGEGSRLTVL.

This clone showed up just a few times. The chain links TRBV28 to TRBJ2-7; TRBD1 is a possible D gene (6 bases). Trimming left V 3 bases short and J 2 bases short, with 11 bases between. This CDR3 has 14 residues. CDR1 and CDR2 from the germline V gene are MDHEN and SYDVKM. This chain's CDR3 is CASSLAGAPYEQYF. The CDR3 bases are TGTGCCAGCAGTTTGGCAGGGGCCCCCTACGAGCAGTACTTC.

This clone was seen a few times. The chain couples TRBV28 to TRBJ2-7, with a possible D match to TRBD1 (6 bases). V gave up 5 bases and J gave up 0 bases, with 11 bases separating them. This CDR3 region has 14 residues. The germline CDR1 and CDR2 sequences are MDHEN and SYDVKM. The DNA of the CDR3 is TGTGCCAGCAGTGGCACAGGGAGCTCCTACGAGCAGTACTTC. Translated: CASSGTGSSYEQYF.